The 26 T cell receptor beta chains reported below all come from one sample, sequenced in a study of blood T cell repertoires in COVID-19. This table comes from immunoSEQ multiplex PCR, and its TCRdb copy is limited to in-frame clones, with some not included. The sample lists 250,000 or so clones, around nine tenths seen once, with 0.9% to 1% in the top ten. The sequenced sample consisted of peripheral blood. These receptors all come from a woman in her forties who had recovered from COVID-19.

The chain recombines TRBV9 with TRBJ2-2, with 7 nucleotides matching TRBD1. The CDR3 has 16 amino acids. The trim removed 7 bases at V and 5 bases at J, leaving 14 bases unmatched. Germline V gene sequence: CDR1 SGDLS, CDR2 YYNGEE. CDR3 residues: CASSSGGALGTGELFF. CDR3 sequence (DNA): TGTGCCAGCTCTTCAGGGGGAGCTCTGGGAACCGGGGAGCTGTTTTTT.

For this clone: Other DNA sequences in this specimen translate into the identical CDR3. This chain uses TRBV18 with TRBJ1-5; D is unclear. Germline V gene lookup returns CDR1 KGHSH and CDR2 LQKENI. Trimming stripped 0 bases from V and 1 base from J, with 7 bases between. This CDR3 has 15 residues. CDR3: CASSPPGGSNQPQHF. CDR3 in DNA: TGTGCCAGCTCACCACCCGGCGGGAGCAATCAGCCCCAGCATTTT.

This rearrangement joins TRBV18 to TRBJ2-1, with TRBD2 matching 8 bases. This CDR3 is 14 amino acids long. With 8 bases clipped from V and 4 bases from J, the junction kept 7 bases outside the gene matches. Germline CDR1 and CDR2: KGHSH and LQKENI. The CDR3 protein is CASRGREAYNEQFF. As DNA, the CDR3 is TGTGCCAGCCGGGGGCGGGAGGCTTACAATGAGCAGTTCTTC.

The chain links TRBV3-1 (or the pseudogene TRBV3-2) to TRBJ2-7, with D perhaps matching TRBD2 (8 bases). Between the trimmed V and J ends, which lost 4 bases and 1 base, there was a span of 20 bases. From germline, CDR1 is LGHDT and CDR2 YNNKEL (reference sequence). The CDR3 contains 17 residues. The CDR3 nucleotides are TGTGCCAGCAGCCGCCCCCGAGGGGGCGGGAGGTCCTACGAGCAGTACGTC. Encoded protein: CASSRPRGGGRSYEQYV.

J is TRBJ1-1 and V is TRBV29-1; 10 nucleotides match TRBD1. CDR3 length: 14 residues. From germline, CDR1 is SQVTM and CDR2 ANQGSEA. V dropped 2 bases and J dropped 12; count of bases not matched to a gene: 12. The CDR3 DNA reads as TGCAGCGTTGAACTGGGGGACAGGGGCCCCCGGACTTTCTTT. Translation: CSVELGDRGPRTFF.

The J gene is TRBJ1-5, the V gene TRBV19; D is undetermined. The ends were cut back, 5 bases at V and 6 bases at J, with 20 bases in the middle. Germline values: CDR1 LNHDA, CDR2 SQIVND (reference sequence). The CDR3 sequence is 16 residues long. This CDR3 reads CASSPYDRGLPQPQHF. The CDR3 bases are TGTGCCAGTAGTCCCTACGACCGAGGCCTTCCTCAGCCCCAGCATTTT.

The count of this clone is one. This chain connects TRBV7-2 to TRBJ2-7; 10 bases line up with TRBD2. V dropped 4 bases and J dropped 2; count of bases not matched to a gene: 11. The CDR3 consists of 17 residues. Germline lookup yields CDR1 SGHTA and CDR2 FQGNSA. Written as DNA, the CDR3 is TGTGCCAGCAGCTCTAGCCTAACTAGCGGGGCTACCTACGAGCAGTACTTC. Its protein product is CASSSSLTSGATYEQYF.

This clone was observed a single time. V is TRBV11-2 and J is TRBJ1-1; D ambiguous. The V end lost 2 bases, the J end lost 5 bases, and 6 bases lay between the germline ends. Germline loops: CDR1 SGHAT, CDR2 FQNNGV. This CDR3 has 12 residues. The CDR3 sequence is CASSLWATEAFF. The CDR3 DNA reads TGTGCCAGCAGCTTATGGGCAACTGAAGCTTTCTTT.

The V call is TRBV30, the J call TRBJ1-2, with 7 bases lining up with TRBD1. The junction had 0 bases not matched to a gene; V was cut back by 4 bases and J by 4 bases. The CDR3 runs to 11 residues. CDR1 and CDR2 from the germline V gene are GTSNPN and SVGIG (reference sequence). CDR3 DNA: TGTGCCTGGACAGGGGGCTATGGCTACACCTTC. Translated: CAWTGGYGYTF.

The V gene is TRBV11-2, the J gene TRBJ1-6, with 8 bases aligning to TRBD1. V shed 7 bases and J 7 bases; nucleotides not matched to a gene: 6. CDR3 length equals 14 residues. CDR1 is SGHAT and CDR2 is FQNNGV in the germline V gene. CDR3 coding DNA: TGTGCCAGCAACCCGGGACAGGCAAATTCACCCCTCCACTTT. This translates into CASNPGQANSPLHF.

This clone was seen once. The chain employs TRBV3-1 (or the pseudogene TRBV3-2) and TRBJ2-3, with D perhaps matching TRBD2 (5 bases). CDR1 and CDR2 (germline): LGHDT, YNNKEL (reference sequence). This CDR3 region has 16 residues. Trimming pared 1 base from V and 6 bases from J, leaving 17 bases between. The CDR3 nucleotides are TGTGCCAGCAGCCAAGCCCGGTCGGGTGGAGGCGATACGCAGTATTTT. Its protein is CASSQARSGGGDTQYF.

This rearrangement joins TRBV7-2 to TRBJ2-1, with 9 bases identical to TRBD1. The CDR3 is made up of 15 amino acids. Germline trimming cut 0 bases from V and 5 bases from J; bases unmatched to any gene: 2. Germline V CDR1 and CDR2: SGHTA, FQGNSA. The CDR3 is CASSLAWTGDNEQFF. The CDR3 bases are TGTGCCAGCAGCTTAGCGTGGACAGGGGACAATGAGCAGTTCTTC. The full variable domain, its missing parts supplied by reference TRBV7-2 and TRBJ2-1, is GAGVSQSPSNKVTEKGKDVELRCDPISGHTALYWYRQSLGQGLEFLIYFQGNSAPDKSGLPSDRFSAERTGGSVSTLTIQRTQQEDSAVYLCASSLAWTGDNEQFFGPGTRLTVL.

V gene TRBV5-8 combines with J gene TRBJ2-7, with 8 bases identical to TRBD1. Germline V CDR1 and CDR2: SGHTS, YDEGEE. The CDR3 extends over 18 amino acids. With 4 bases clipped from V and 0 bases from J, the junction kept 15 bases outside the gene matches. The CDR3 loop reads CASSQDRGPSAHSYEQYF. CDR3 DNA sequence: TGTGCCAGCAGCCAAGACAGGGGCCCCTCCGCTCACTCCTACGAGCAGTACTTC. Together with reference TRBV5-8 and TRBJ2-7, the CDR3 gives the full variable domain: EAGVTQSPTHLIKTRGQQATLRCSPISGHTSVYWYQQALGLGLQFLLWYDEGEERNRGNFPPRFSGRQFPNYSSELNVNALELEDSALYLCASSQDRGPSAHSYEQYFGPGTRLTVT.

The chain combines TRBV7-9 with TRBJ1-2; 8 bases are a match to TRBD1. The junction had 6 bases not matched to a gene; V was cut back by 5 bases and J by 4 bases. Germline CDR1 and CDR2: SEHNR and FQNEAQ (reference sequence). The CDR3 runs to 14 residues. CDR3 bases: TGTGCCAGCAGCCCATGGGACAGGCCCTATGGCTACACCTTC. Translating gives CASSPWDRPYGYTF.

The chain links TRBV25-1 to TRBJ2-1; no reliable D call. V gave up 2 bases and J gave up 4 bases, with 6 bases separating them. The CDR3 is 13 amino acids. Germline assignment: CDR1 MGHDK and CDR2 SYGVNS. CDR3 bases: TGTGCCAGCAGTGAACCCCGTTACAATGAGCAGTTCTTC. The encoded protein is CASSEPRYNEQFF. The full variable domain, rest sourced from reference TRBV25-1 and TRBJ2-1, is EADIYQTPRYLVIGTGKKITLECSQTMGHDKMYWYQQDPGMELHLIHYSYGVNSTEKGDLSSESTVSRIRTEHFPLTLESARPSHTSQYLCASSEPRYNEQFFGPGTRLTVL.

CDR3 DNA sequence: TGTGCCAGCAGCTGGGGAACAGGACGGACCCCGTACGCCCTCCACTTT. Translating gives CASSWGTGRTPYALHF. The rearrangement joins TRBV5-4 to TRBJ1-6; D is possibly TRBD1 (5 bases). V lost 3 bases, J lost 14 bases, and 24 bases lay in between. The CDR3 is 16 residues long. Germline V gives CDR1 SGHNT, CDR2 YYREEE (reference sequence).

The V and J genes are TRBV30 and TRBJ1-5; tentative D call: TRBD1 (5 bases). The CDR3 runs 11 residues. Germline values: CDR1 GTSNPN, CDR2 SVGIG (reference sequence). V shed 2 bases and J shed 12 bases, with 11 bases lying between them. The CDR3 spells CAWSTGQGQHF. For the CDR3, the DNA is TGTGCCTGGAGTACCGGCCAGGGCCAGCATTTT.

The chain is built from TRBV29-1 and TRBJ2-5; 7 bases align to TRBD1. Germline V gene lookup returns CDR1 SQVTM and CDR2 ANQGSEA. Unmatched junction bases numbered 5, after V lost 6 bases and J lost 10 bases. The CDR3 has 10 residues. The CDR3 DNA is TGCAGCGTCGCCAGGGGGAACCAGTACTTC. Protein sequence: CSVARGNQYF.

This chain links TRBV9 with TRBJ2-6; unclear D gene. CDR1 is SGDLS and CDR2 is YYNGEE in the germline V gene. The CDR3 is 15 amino acids. The germline V and J ends were trimmed by 3 bases and 0 bases, with 7 bases remaining between them. The chain's CDR3 is CASSGWASGANVLTF. CDR3 in DNA: TGTGCCAGCAGCGGGTGGGCCTCTGGGGCCAACGTCCTGACTTTC.

The J gene is TRBJ1-6, the V gene TRBV27; no reliable D call. CDR1 is MNHEY and CDR2 is SMNVEV in the germline V gene (reference sequence). Trimming shortened V by 5 bases and J by 2 bases, and 7 bases separated the two germline ends. This CDR3 contains 14 residues. The CDR3 DNA reads TGTGCCAGCAGTCCCCGGGCCTATAATTCACCCCTCCACTTT. It yields the protein CASSPRAYNSPLHF.

V usage is TRBV7-2 and J usage is TRBJ1-3; D ambiguous. CDR1 is SGHTA and CDR2 is FQGNSA in the germline V gene. The CDR3 loop spans 14 amino acids. Between the trimmed V and J ends, which lost 1 base and 2 bases, there was a span of 6 bases. In nucleotides, the CDR3 is TGTGCCAGCAGCTTAGGCAGTACTGGAAACACCATATATTTT. It codes for CASSLGSTGNTIYF.

The chain's CDR3 is CSASPLAGVLDTQYF. CDR3 nucleotides: TGCAGTGCTAGTCCCCTAGCGGGAGTGCTAGATACGCAGTATTTT. The J gene is TRBJ2-3, the V gene TRBV20-1; TRBD2 matches 10 bases. CDR1 is DFQATT, CDR2 SNEGSKA, per germline (reference sequence). Losses at the gene ends were 3 bases for V and 5 bases for J; bases not matched to a gene: 8. This CDR3 has 15 amino acids.

The chain is built from TRBV4-1 and TRBJ1-1; D perhaps matches TRBD1 (6 bases). The V and J ends lost 4 bases and 0 bases respectively, with 9 bases between them. CDR1 MGHRA and CDR2 YSYEKL come from the germline V gene. The CDR3 has 14 amino acids. The CDR3 nucleotides read TGCGCCAGCAGCCCAGGGGCCTTGAACACTGAAGCTTTCTTT. Encoded protein: CASSPGALNTEAFF.

The chain uses TRBV29-1 and TRBJ2-3, with TRBD2 identical over 9 bases. Germline loops: CDR1 SQVTM, CDR2 ANQGSEA. V shed 6 bases and J 6 bases; nucleotides not matched to a gene: 10. This CDR3 is 14 amino acids long. CDR3 amino acids: CSVHPGRGGDTQYF. In DNA, the CDR3 is TGCAGCGTCCACCCCGGGCGGGGGGGGGATACGCAGTATTTT.

This clone has just a few counts. V gene TRBV24-1 combines with J gene TRBJ2-1; TRBD2 matches 7 bases. The ends lost 2 bases at V and 4 bases at J; junction bases unmatched: 7. The CDR3 loop spans 16 amino acids. CDR1 is KGHDR and CDR2 is SFDVKD in the germline V gene. The CDR3 nucleotides are TGTGCCACCAGTGATTCTGCTAGCGGAGCATACAATGAGCAGTTCTTC. This encodes CATSDSASGAYNEQFF.

This sequence joins TRBV27 and TRBJ1-6, with 10 bases identical to TRBD1. Germline lookup yields CDR1 MNHEY and CDR2 SMNVEV (reference sequence). Trimming at V came to 5 bases and at J to 0 bases, leaving 7 bases not matched to a gene. This CDR3 spans 18 amino acids. The CDR3 reads CASSPDRGPSSYNSPLHF. In DNA form, the CDR3 reads TGTGCCAGCAGTCCCGACAGGGGGCCCAGCTCCTATAATTCACCCCTCCACTTT.